Listed below are T cell receptor beta chains from one sample, sequenced in a study of CD8 T cells in ankylosing spondylitis. TCRdb fed the 5' RACE reads into MiXCR, producing one record per CDR3 protein. The sample contains roughly 670,000 distinct CDR3 sequences, roughly 19% of which appear only once. Sequenced: blood, either unsorted or a sorted T cell fraction (not recorded which). These receptor sequences come from a male donor with ankylosing spondylitis. The CDR3 runs from the conserved cysteine through the conserved F or W. D genes are given only for firm matches. Rows may omit the clone size; those that give it use once, few, many or a size class.

>TRBV20-1|TRBJ2-3|TRBD2|many
CSAPFLGGGGADTQYF
TGCAGTGCCCCCTTCTTAGGCGGGGGAGGCGCAGATACGCAGTATTTT
>TRBV20-1|TRBJ1-2|-|-
CSARDTGGLGYTF
TGCAGTGCTAGAGATACTGGGGGCCTGGGCTACACCTTC
>TRBV18|TRBJ1-1|-|-
CASSPGGLEAFF
TGTGCCAGCTCACCCGGGGGCCTTGAAGCTTTCTTT
>TRBV12-3/TRBV12-4|TRBJ2-7|-|few
CASSWVTAPHEQYF
TGTGCCAGCAGCTGGGTGACGGCCCCCCACGAGCAGTACTTC
>TRBV10-3|TRBJ1-5|-|-
CAISLGNTVEPQHF
TGTGCCATCAGCCTCGGTAACACTGTAGAGCCCCAGCATTTT
>TRBV12-3/TRBV12-4|TRBJ1-1|TRBD1|few
CASRPRTGAREAFF
TGTGCCAGCAGACCCAGGACAGGAGCAAGAGAAGCTTTCTTT
>TRBV20-1|TRBJ1-6|-|many
CSARVGNTDSYNSPLHF
TGCAGTGCTAGAGTGGGCAATACCGACTCCTATAATTCACCCCTCCACTTT
>TRBV5-1|TRBJ2-1|TRBD1|-
CASSGDRGPSSYNEQFF
TGCGCCAGCAGCGGGGACAGGGGTCCGAGCTCCTACAATGAGCAGTTCTTC
>TRBV6-2/TRBV6-3|TRBJ2-5|-|-
CASRRPPQETQYF
TGTGCCAGCAGACGGCCCCCCCAAGAGACCCAGTACTTC
>TRBV7-9|TRBJ2-1|-|-
CASTPPHSYNEQFF
TGTGCCAGCACCCCCCCTCACTCCTACAATGAGCAGTTCTTC